A selection of T cell receptor beta chains follows, all from one sample in a study of blood T cell repertoires in COVID-19. Sequencing used immunoSEQ multiplex PCR; TCRdb keeps in-frame clones, though not all of them. There are 100,000 to 120,000 clones in the sample; roughly 81% occur only once, and roughly 10% lies in the top ten. The sample comprised peripheral blood. These TCRs come from a woman aged 70-85 years with acute or convalescent COVID-19. Each CDR3 is given without its conserved first and last residue. Fields, in order: CDR3 protein, J gene, clone size, V gene. Clone size is shown for a subset of rows, as once, few, many or a class of expanded clone.

CDR3: ASSGTGGASPLH
J: TRBJ1-6
size: .
V: TRBV19

CDR3: ASSFYRETNTGELF
J: TRBJ2-2
size: .
V: TRBV7-2

CDR3: ASSLLAGGLDTQY
J: TRBJ2-3
size: once
V: TRBV3-1/TRBV3-2

CDR3: ASSSDFSPSYEQY
J: TRBJ2-7
size: .
V: TRBV28

CDR3: AWSAGAGGNEKLF
J: TRBJ1-4
size: .
V: TRBV30

CDR3: ASSQAGGGTDTQY
J: TRBJ2-3
size: .
V: TRBV3-1/TRBV3-2

CDR3: ASSLSPSSEDTQY
J: TRBJ2-3
size: .
V: TRBV28

CDR3: ASSPGLAEYNEQF
J: TRBJ2-1
size: few
V: TRBV2

CDR3: ASSQSTGPSTDTQY
J: TRBJ2-3
size: .
V: TRBV4-1

CDR3: ASSVGGGAGNEQF
J: TRBJ2-1
size: once
V: TRBV9

CDR3: ASRRQGGNEKLF
J: TRBJ1-4
size: once
V: TRBV6-6

CDR3: ASSRTGPFQETQY
J: TRBJ2-5
size: .
V: TRBV28

CDR3: ASSEPARGDEKLF
J: TRBJ1-4
size: .
V: TRBV6-1

CDR3: ASSPGTSGSYEQY
J: TRBJ2-7
size: .
V: TRBV4-3

CDR3: ASSEISRGDYGYT
J: TRBJ1-2
size: .
V: TRBV2

CDR3: ASKEREGPGELF
J: TRBJ2-2
size: .
V: TRBV2

CDR3: ASRWGGSSYNEQF
J: TRBJ2-1
size: .
V: TRBV27

CDR3: ASSLNADENTEAF
J: TRBJ1-1
size: .
V: TRBV5-1

CDR3: ASSLASSGTGELF
J: TRBJ2-2
size: .
V: TRBV7-6

CDR3: ASRGTSDEQF
J: TRBJ2-1
size: .
V: TRBV12-3/TRBV12-4

CDR3: ASSLAGPLKDTQY
J: TRBJ2-3
size: .
V: TRBV13

CDR3: ASTLWGDRGLYGYT
J: TRBJ1-2
size: .
V: TRBV28

CDR3: ASSYSADTEAF
J: TRBJ1-1
size: .
V: TRBV6-5

CDR3: ASSGRERKTEAF
J: TRBJ1-1
size: .
V: TRBV7-9

CDR3: SDQQGQETQY
J: TRBJ2-5
size: .
V: TRBV29-1

CDR3: ASSFGSNQPQH
J: TRBJ1-5
size: once
V: TRBV7-8

CDR3: ASSLVSLSGNTIY
J: TRBJ1-3
size: once
V: TRBV7-2

CDR3: VTQGTGANVLT
J: TRBJ2-6
size: .
V: TRBV7-9

CDR3: ASSQDRVNQPQH
J: TRBJ1-5
size: .
V: TRBV4-2

CDR3: ASSNTQGYEQF
J: TRBJ2-1
size: .
V: TRBV18

CDR3: ATHSGTGDAGELF
J: TRBJ2-2
size: .
V: TRBV10-3

CDR3: ASSTEENTEAF
J: TRBJ1-1
size: few
V: TRBV2

CDR3: ASSIDRGGYEQY
J: TRBJ2-7
size: .
V: TRBV19

CDR3: ASSQSPTSGSRYEQY
J: TRBJ2-7
size: .
V: TRBV3-1/TRBV3-2

CDR3: SVGPGQGVEQY
J: TRBJ2-7
size: .
V: TRBV29-1

CDR3: ASRGQGASYNSPLH
J: TRBJ1-6
size: .
V: TRBV27

CDR3: ASSPSAGLYEQY
J: TRBJ2-7
size: .
V: TRBV7-2

CDR3: ASSPTVDSGELF
J: TRBJ2-2
size: .
V: TRBV9

CDR3: AISPGGGLPYEQY
J: TRBJ2-7
size: .
V: TRBV10-3

CDR3: ASSQPGGNTEAF
J: TRBJ1-1
size: .
V: TRBV3-1/TRBV3-2

CDR3: ASKGLASDTQY
J: TRBJ2-3
size: .
V: TRBV19

CDR3: ASSLSRLAEGELF
J: TRBJ2-2
size: .
V: TRBV18

CDR3: ASSILEGSNSPLH
J: TRBJ1-6
size: few
V: TRBV19

CDR3: ASSVASGGNEQF
J: TRBJ2-1
size: .
V: TRBV9

CDR3: ASSEAGGVNEQF
J: TRBJ2-1
size: .
V: TRBV6-1

CDR3: ASSSTGTPPYEQY
J: TRBJ2-7
size: .
V: TRBV5-1

CDR3: ASSAREQGMMNTEAF
J: TRBJ1-1
size: .
V: TRBV9

CDR3: ASSSPRRRETQY
J: TRBJ2-5
size: once
V: TRBV5-4